Listed below are T cell receptor beta chains from one sample, sequenced in a study of somatic mutations in cytotoxic T cells in rheumatoid arthritis. Repertoires were generated with immunoSEQ multiplex PCR, while TCRdb's copy carries only in-frame clones and drops some. The data hold 10,000 to 12,000 clones, with approximately 89% observed a single time. Sequenced sample: CD4+ T cells sorted from blood. The source of these receptors is a woman aged 18-30 years with rheumatoid arthritis. The CDR3 runs from the conserved cysteine through the conserved F or W. Fields, in order: clone size, V gene, D gene, J gene, CDR3 DNA, CDR3 protein. The D gene is left open where the match is weak. The size entry is marked missing in some rows and otherwise reads once, few, many or a size class.

clone size: -
V gene: TRBV15
D gene: TRBD1
J gene: TRBJ2-7
CDR3 DNA: TGTGCCACCAGCACAGGACAGGGGGCCTACGAGCAGTACTTC
CDR3 protein: CATSTGQGAYEQYF

clone size: -
V gene: TRBV2
D gene: -
J gene: TRBJ2-2
CDR3 DNA: TGTGCCAGCAGTTCCACAGGGAACACCGGGGAGCTGTTTTTT
CDR3 protein: CASSSTGNTGELFF

clone size: -
V gene: TRBV28
D gene: TRBD1
J gene: TRBJ2-3
CDR3 DNA: TGTGCCAGCAGAGCCGGGACAGGGGGATTAAGGACAGATACGCAGTATTTT
CDR3 protein: CASRAGTGGLRTDTQYF

clone size: -
V gene: TRBV5-4
D gene: TRBD2
J gene: TRBJ2-3
CDR3 DNA: TGTGCCAGCAGCTCGGGGGGGATCACCACAGATACGCAGTATTTT
CDR3 protein: CASSSGGITTDTQYF

clone size: -
V gene: TRBV28
D gene: -
J gene: TRBJ2-7
CDR3 DNA: TGTGCCAGCAGTCTCCCCCAGGGTAGCTCCTACGAGCAGTACTTC
CDR3 protein: CASSLPQGSSYEQYF

clone size: -
V gene: TRBV7-9
D gene: TRBD2
J gene: TRBJ2-1
CDR3 DNA: TGTGCCAGCAGCGCCAAGACTAGCGGGTATGAGCAGTTCTTC
CDR3 protein: CASSAKTSGYEQFF

clone size: -
V gene: TRBV2
D gene: -
J gene: TRBJ2-7
CDR3 DNA: TGTGCCAGCAGAGGAGCAGGGGACGAGCAGTACTTC
CDR3 protein: CASRGAGDEQYF

clone size: -
V gene: TRBV5-1
D gene: TRBD1
J gene: TRBJ2-1
CDR3 DNA: TGCGCCAGCAGCGGAGGGACAGGGGAGAACAATGAGCAGTTCTTC
CDR3 protein: CASSGGTGENNEQFF

clone size: -
V gene: TRBV7-2
D gene: TRBD1
J gene: TRBJ2-5
CDR3 DNA: TGTGCCAGCAGCTTAATAGGGACAGGGTACCAAGAGACCCAGTACTTC
CDR3 protein: CASSLIGTGYQETQYF

clone size: -
V gene: TRBV28
D gene: TRBD1
J gene: TRBJ1-2
CDR3 DNA: TGTGCCAGCAGTCGGGACAGGTTCTATGGCTACACCTTC
CDR3 protein: CASSRDRFYGYTF

clone size: -
V gene: TRBV18
D gene: TRBD2
J gene: TRBJ2-2
CDR3 DNA: TGTGCCAGCTCACCACCTAACGGGGTAGCGGGACGAGGCGGGGAGCTGTTTTTT
CDR3 protein: CASSPPNGVAGRGGELFF

clone size: -
V gene: TRBV29-1
D gene: TRBD1
J gene: TRBJ2-1
CDR3 DNA: TGCAGCGTTGGAGGACAGGTCTCCTACAATGAGCAGTTCTTC
CDR3 protein: CSVGGQVSYNEQFF

clone size: few
V gene: TRBV19
D gene: TRBD1
J gene: TRBJ1-1
CDR3 DNA: TGTGCCACTCTCCGCAGGGACAGTCTGGGCACTGAAGCTTTCTTT
CDR3 protein: CATLRRDSLGTEAFF

clone size: -
V gene: TRBV28
D gene: -
J gene: TRBJ2-1
CDR3 DNA: TGTGCCAGCAGTTCGCTAGGAGGGGGGGGCAATGAGCAGTTCTTC
CDR3 protein: CASSSLGGGGNEQFF

clone size: -
V gene: TRBV2
D gene: -
J gene: TRBJ1-2
CDR3 DNA: TGTGCCAGCAGTGTGTCCCCGAACTATGGCTACACCTTC
CDR3 protein: CASSVSPNYGYTF

clone size: -
V gene: TRBV7-2
D gene: TRBD1
J gene: TRBJ1-5
CDR3 DNA: TGTGCCAGCAGCTTAGCCTCCGGGACAGTAAATCAGCCCCAGCATTTT
CDR3 protein: CASSLASGTVNQPQHF

clone size: -
V gene: TRBV19
D gene: TRBD1
J gene: TRBJ1-2
CDR3 DNA: TGTGCCAGTACCGACAGGACAGGCAATGGCTACACCTTC
CDR3 protein: CASTDRTGNGYTF

clone size: -
V gene: TRBV5-1
D gene: TRBD1
J gene: TRBJ1-2
CDR3 DNA: TGCGCCAGCAGCGGATCCGGGACAGAGAACTATGGCTACACCTTC
CDR3 protein: CASSGSGTENYGYTF

clone size: -
V gene: TRBV10-3
D gene: TRBD2
J gene: TRBJ2-7
CDR3 DNA: TGTGCCATCAGCCCCGGGACTAGCACCTACGAGCAGTACTTC
CDR3 protein: CAISPGTSTYEQYF

clone size: -
V gene: TRBV28
D gene: TRBD1
J gene: TRBJ1-2
CDR3 DNA: TGTGCCAGCAGTTTGGGGACGGGACAGACATATGGCTACACCTTC
CDR3 protein: CASSLGTGQTYGYTF

clone size: -
V gene: TRBV6-1
D gene: TRBD2
J gene: TRBJ2-1
CDR3 DNA: TGTGCCAGCAGTGAGCGCCACTCCGGGACTAGCGGCTCCTACAATGAGCAGTTCTTC
CDR3 protein: CASSERHSGTSGSYNEQFF

clone size: -
V gene: TRBV6-4
D gene: -
J gene: TRBJ1-1
CDR3 DNA: TGTGCCAGCAGCGCCAGGGTTAACACTGAAGCTTTCTTT
CDR3 protein: CASSARVNTEAFF

clone size: once
V gene: TRBV5-1
D gene: -
J gene: TRBJ2-1
CDR3 DNA: TGCGCCAGCAGGCGGGACCAATACAATGAGCAGTTCTTC
CDR3 protein: CASRRDQYNEQFF

clone size: -
V gene: TRBV18
D gene: -
J gene: TRBJ2-7
CDR3 DNA: TGTGCCAGCTCACCTAAAGGGAGTGGTAACTACGAGCAGTACTTC
CDR3 protein: CASSPKGSGNYEQYF

clone size: -
V gene: TRBV5-1
D gene: -
J gene: TRBJ2-1
CDR3 DNA: TGCGCCAGCAGCTCGGATGGACAGTTGGACTACAATGAGCAGTTCTTC
CDR3 protein: CASSSDGQLDYNEQFF

clone size: once
V gene: TRBV5-1
D gene: -
J gene: TRBJ2-2
CDR3 DNA: TGCGCCAGCAGCCTCGATCAGGGGACGAACACCGGGGAGCTGTTTTTT
CDR3 protein: CASSLDQGTNTGELFF

clone size: once
V gene: TRBV6-5
D gene: TRBD1
J gene: TRBJ2-7
CDR3 DNA: TGTGCCAGCAGGTACCGGGACAGGGGTTCCTACGAGCAGTACTTC
CDR3 protein: CASRYRDRGSYEQYF

clone size: -
V gene: TRBV29-1
D gene: TRBD1
J gene: TRBJ2-3
CDR3 DNA: TGCAGCGTTGGTCCAGGGGGTGCCACAGATACGCAGTATTTT
CDR3 protein: CSVGPGGATDTQYF

clone size: once
V gene: TRBV7-9
D gene: TRBD1
J gene: TRBJ1-1
CDR3 DNA: TGTGCCAGCAGCTTAGACCCCGACAGGGAGGCTGAAGCTTTCTTT
CDR3 protein: CASSLDPDREAEAFF

clone size: -
V gene: TRBV6-5
D gene: -
J gene: TRBJ1-4
CDR3 DNA: TGTGCCAGCAGGGCTCTGTTTTTT
CDR3 protein: CASRALFF

clone size: once
V gene: TRBV6-5
D gene: TRBD2
J gene: TRBJ2-4
CDR3 DNA: TGTGCCAGCCGAGGTAGCGGGGGCGCAAACATTCAGTACTTC
CDR3 protein: CASRGSGGANIQYF

clone size: -
V gene: TRBV5-1
D gene: -
J gene: TRBJ2-5
CDR3 DNA: TGCGCCAGCAGCTTGGACAGAGAAGAGACCCAGTACTTC
CDR3 protein: CASSLDREETQYF

clone size: -
V gene: TRBV4-2
D gene: -
J gene: TRBJ1-2
CDR3 DNA: TGTGCCAGCAGCAGGGCGGGCTATGGCTACACCTTC
CDR3 protein: CASSRAGYGYTF

clone size: -
V gene: TRBV19
D gene: -
J gene: TRBJ2-7
CDR3 DNA: TGTGCCAGTAGTATAAGGGCCACCAGGACTGGACCCTCCGAGCAGTACTTC
CDR3 protein: CASSIRATRTGPSEQYF

clone size: -
V gene: TRBV5-1
D gene: TRBD1
J gene: TRBJ1-2
CDR3 DNA: TGCGCCAGCAGTTCTACAGGGGACGGGTATGGCTACACCTTC
CDR3 protein: CASSSTGDGYGYTF

clone size: few
V gene: TRBV29-1
D gene: -
J gene: TRBJ1-1
CDR3 DNA: TGCAGCGTTATAACCGGGGTGAACACTGAAGCTTTCTTT
CDR3 protein: CSVITGVNTEAFF

clone size: -
V gene: TRBV19
D gene: TRBD1
J gene: TRBJ1-3
CDR3 DNA: TGTGCCAGTAGTACAGGACAGGGGACTGGAAACACCATATATTTT
CDR3 protein: CASSTGQGTGNTIYF

clone size: -
V gene: TRBV6-5
D gene: TRBD1
J gene: TRBJ2-7
CDR3 DNA: TGTGCCACTAAGGGACAGGGGATCTCCTACGAGCAGTACTTC
CDR3 protein: CATKGQGISYEQYF

clone size: -
V gene: TRBV2
D gene: -
J gene: TRBJ1-2
CDR3 DNA: TGTGCCAGCGGGCGGCGGGAATCTAACTATGGCTACACCTTC
CDR3 protein: CASGRRESNYGYTF

clone size: -
V gene: TRBV19
D gene: -
J gene: TRBJ2-3
CDR3 DNA: TGTGCCAGTAGTCGACTAAGCGGACCTAGCACAGATACGCAGTATTTT
CDR3 protein: CASSRLSGPSTDTQYF

clone size: -
V gene: TRBV11-2
D gene: -
J gene: TRBJ2-5
CDR3 DNA: TGTGCCAGCGGCTGGCGGAACAGGGCCCAAGAGACCCAGTACTTC
CDR3 protein: CASGWRNRAQETQYF

clone size: -
V gene: TRBV4-1
D gene: -
J gene: TRBJ2-3
CDR3 DNA: TGCGCCAGCAGCCAAGTGGCCCAACGAGATACGCAGTATTTT
CDR3 protein: CASSQVAQRDTQYF

clone size: -
V gene: TRBV10-2
D gene: TRBD1
J gene: TRBJ1-1
CDR3 DNA: TGCGCCAGCAGCGATTTACAGGGGTCTCAAACTGAAGCTTTCTTT
CDR3 protein: CASSDLQGSQTEAFF

clone size: -
V gene: TRBV28
D gene: TRBD1
J gene: TRBJ1-1
CDR3 DNA: TGTGCCAGCAGCCAGGGACAGGAGAACACTGAAGCTTTCTTT
CDR3 protein: CASSQGQENTEAFF

clone size: -
V gene: TRBV5-8
D gene: -
J gene: TRBJ1-6
CDR3 DNA: TGTGCCAGCAGCCGACGGGACACCCTGAACAATTCACCCCTCCACTTT
CDR3 protein: CASSRRDTLNNSPLHF